These 3 T cell receptor beta chains share one sample of origin, sequenced in a study of shared clonotypes between healthy human individuals. Sequencing was performed with immunoSEQ multiplex PCR; in TCRdb, only in-frame clones are kept and a portion is missing. The profile shows 2 million to 2.5 million clones, just under 95% of them singletons. Sequences were obtained from naive CD4+ T cells from PBMCs. The subset denotes: CD45RA+ positively selected. These receptors all come from a young man in good health. Some clones in this sample may be carry-over from other donors' samples.

This chain connects TRBV7-3 to TRBJ2-2; TRBD1 aligns across 9 bases. CDR3 size: 16 residues. The V and J ends lost 3 bases and 7 bases, in that order; junction bases with no gene match: 9. Per the germline V gene, CDR1 is SGHTA and CDR2 is FQGTGA. CDR3 nucleotide sequence: TGTGCCAGCAGCTTTGGGACAGGGAGTATGGGCGGGGAGCTGTTTTTT. Translating gives CASSFGTGSMGGELFF.

The V gene is TRBV28, the J gene TRBJ1-4; D ambiguous. The germline CDR1 and CDR2 sequences are MDHEN and SYDVKM. V lost 6 bases, J lost 8 bases, and 7 bases lay in between. The CDR3 consists of 11 residues. CDR3 in amino acids: CASRSLEKLFF. CDR3 nucleotides: TGTGCCAGCAGGTCCCTAGAAAAACTGTTTTTT.

A remark on this clone: Mismatch with germline at one junction end may stem from a read error. The rearrangement uses TRBV5-8 and TRBJ2-1; the match to TRBD1 covers 8 bases. This CDR3 comprises 12 residues. The germline CDR1 and CDR2 sequences are SGHTS and YDEGEE. The CDR3 region is CASSFRTGSFLF. The CDR3, as DNA: TGTGCCAGCAGCTTCAGGACAGGGTCGTTCCTCTTC.